Sequencing of this T cell receptor (beta chain) was carried out in a study of cytomegalovirus exposure and HLA in healthy donors. Study observations and caveats: According to a subsequent analysis, TCR clusters identified in the first cohort showed a tendency to co-occur across the 100 to 150 validation repertoires. Diagnosis of cytomegalovirus status made by the classifier reportedly showed high specificity and sensitivity. The study flagged around 150 TCR beta chains as cytomegalovirus-associated.

Separate from the 666-subject first cohort, the approximately 120-subject validation cohort was the one that the donors belonged to. Per the germline V gene, CDR1 is SGHRS and CDR2 is YFSETQ. V shed 2 bases, J shed 7 bases, and the junction held 3 bases outside the gene matches. The CDR3 length is 14 residues. Of note for this clone: Its antigen is as yet unknown.

Using immunoSEQ multiplex PCR, the repertoire was profiled, and TCRdb retains in-frame clones only, with some absent. The sample consists of some 170,000 clones, roughly nine tenths of them appearing once. This chain joins TRBV5-1 and TRBJ2-2, with 9 bases identical to TRBD1. The sequenced material came from PBMCs. The source is a man in his late teens or twenties in good health and CMV-seropositive. The CDR3 sequence: CASSLDRGNGELFF. The CDR3 DNA is TGCGCCAGCAGCTTAGACAGGGGGAACGGGGAGCTGTTTTTT.